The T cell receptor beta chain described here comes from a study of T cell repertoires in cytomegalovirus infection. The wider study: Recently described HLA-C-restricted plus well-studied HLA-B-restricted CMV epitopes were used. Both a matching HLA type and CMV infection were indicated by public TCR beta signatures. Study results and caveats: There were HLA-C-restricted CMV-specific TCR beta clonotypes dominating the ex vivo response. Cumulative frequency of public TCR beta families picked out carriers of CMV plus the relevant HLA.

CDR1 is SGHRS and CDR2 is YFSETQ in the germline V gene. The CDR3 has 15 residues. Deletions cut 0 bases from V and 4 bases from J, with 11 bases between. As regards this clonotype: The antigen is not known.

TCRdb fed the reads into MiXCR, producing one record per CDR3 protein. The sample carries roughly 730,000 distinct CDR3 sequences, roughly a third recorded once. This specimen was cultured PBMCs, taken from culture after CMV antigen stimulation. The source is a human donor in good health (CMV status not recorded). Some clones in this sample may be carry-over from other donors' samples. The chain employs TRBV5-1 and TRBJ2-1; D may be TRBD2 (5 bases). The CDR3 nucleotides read TGCGCCAGCAGCTTGGGGGGTAGCGTATACAATGAGCAGTTCTTC. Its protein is CASSLGGSVYNEQFF.